These 23 T cell receptor beta chains came from one sample sequenced in a study of shared clonotypes between healthy human individuals. TCRdb keeps only in-frame clones here, not all; method: immunoSEQ multiplex PCR. The sample includes roughly 2,500,000 clones, under 95% of them seen just once. Sequencing was carried out using naive CD4+ T cells from PBMCs. Described subset: CD45RA+ positively selected. These receptor sequences come from a man between 18 and 29 years old in good health. Some clones in this sample may be carry-over from other donors' samples.

The CDR3 region is CASSLAGGRNTEAFF. CDR3 nucleotides: TGTGCCAGCAGCCTTGCGGGGGGGAGGAACACTGAAGCTTTCTTT. The genes are TRBV9 and TRBJ1-1, with a tentative D call TRBD1 (5 bases). V was pared by 4 bases and J by 1 base, with 14 bases between. The CDR3 length is 15 residues. CDR1 is SGDLS and CDR2 is YYNGEE in the germline V gene.

The sample holds a few counts of this clone. The J gene is TRBJ1-5, the V gene TRBV9; 7 nucleotides agree with TRBD1. The CDR3 has 15 residues. Germline V CDR1 and CDR2: SGDLS, YYNGEE. The V and J ends lost 4 bases and 9 bases, in that order; junction bases with no gene match: 13. CDR3 DNA sequence: TGTGCCAGCAGCACCGGGACAGATGCAAATAGGCCCCAGCATTTT. Translated: CASSTGTDANRPQHF.

This rearrangement joins TRBV18 to TRBJ2-7; a possible D gene is TRBD2 (6 bases). From germline, CDR1 is KGHSH and CDR2 LQKENI. The CDR3 contains 13 residues. V was shortened by 4 bases and J by 2 bases, with 9 bases between the two germline ends. The CDR3 DNA is TGTGCCAGCTCACTAGCGGTACCCTACGAGCAGTACTTC. Amino acid sequence: CASSLAVPYEQYF.

J is TRBJ2-5 and V is TRBV10-3, with a tentative D call TRBD1 (7 bases). Trimming removed 0 bases from V and 2 bases from J, with 16 bases in between. The CDR3 extends over 17 amino acids. Germline values: CDR1 ENHRY, CDR2 SYGVKD. The CDR3, as DNA: TGTGCCATCAGTGAGTCGCGGGACAGTCTAAAGCAAGAGACCCAGTACTTC. Translated, it gives CAISESRDSLKQETQYF.

CDR3 nucleotides: TGTGCCAGTAGTATATATCCCCCTAGCGGGAGGGCCAAGTCCCACGAGCAGTACTTC. It yields the protein CASSIYPPSGRAKSHEQYF. The gene calls are TRBV19 and TRBJ2-7; 12 bases agree with TRBD2. V was clipped by 2 bases and J by 5 bases; unmatched bases: 16. The V gene's germline CDR1 is LNHDA and CDR2 SQIVND (reference sequence). The CDR3 length is 19 residues.

Of note for this clone: Other DNA sequences within the sample encode an identical CDR3. The chain uses TRBV2 and TRBJ2-1, with D uncertain. The CDR3 consists of 13 residues. V lost 6 bases, J lost 2 bases, and 8 bases lay in between. CDR1 is SNHLY and CDR2 is FYNNEI in the germline V gene. The CDR3 loop reads CASRLAAYNEQFF. DNA for the CDR3: TGTGCCAGCAGATTGGCGGCCTACAATGAGCAGTTCTTC.

The rearrangement joins TRBV7-9 to TRBJ1-2; 10 bases match TRBD1. V gave up 6 bases and J gave up 7 bases; unmatched junction bases: 5. Germline loops: CDR1 SEHNR, CDR2 FQNEAQ (reference sequence). CDR3 length: 13 residues. The CDR3 protein is CASSTRTGGGYTF. Written as DNA, the CDR3 is TGTGCCAGCAGTACCCGGACAGGGGGTGGCTACACCTTC. The full variable domain, its missing parts supplied by reference TRBV7-9 and TRBJ1-2, is DTGVSQNPRHKITKRGQNVTFRCDPISEHNRLYWYRQTLGQGPEFLTYFQNEAQLEKSRLLSDRFSAERPKGSFSTLEIQRTEQGDSAMYLCASSTRTGGGYTFGSGTRLTVV.

The rearrangement joins TRBV10-3 to TRBJ1-4, with a tentative D call TRBD1 (5 bases). Germline V lookup: CDR1 ENHRY, CDR2 SYGVKD. The CDR3 runs 16 residues. V gave up 3 bases and J gave up 8 bases, with 19 bases separating them. The CDR3 region has the DNA TGTGCCATCAGTGACCCACGGGTGGGGGAGTGGGAAAAACTGTTTTTT. This gives the protein CAISDPRVGEWEKLFF.

About this clone itself: Other DNA sequences from this sample encode an identical CDR3 as well. The chain carries TRBV19 and TRBJ1-2; maybe TRBD1 (5 bases). Looked up from germline, CDR1 is LNHDA and CDR2 is SQIVND (reference sequence). The CDR3 loop spans 12 amino acids. V lost 7 bases to trimming and J lost 3 bases, with 9 bases between them. This CDR3 is CASTDRDYGYTF. The CDR3, as DNA: TGTGCCAGTACCGACAGAGACTATGGCTACACCTTC.

V gene TRBV2 combines with J gene TRBJ2-5; TRBD1 agrees at 9 bases. Judging by the DNA end, TRBJ2-7 fits better; the J call may be wrong. Per germline, CDR1 SNHLY and CDR2 FYNNEI. The CDR3 extends over 14 amino acids. CDR3 coding DNA: TGTGCCAGCGGGGCGGGACAGGGCTCCTACGAGCAGTACTTC. Encoded protein: CASGAGQGSYEQYF.

The rearrangement links TRBV18 to TRBJ2-1; 7 positions agree with TRBD2. J was trimmed by 0 bases and V by 8 bases; bases with no gene match: 7. The CDR3 runs 15 residues. Germline V CDR1 and CDR2: KGHSH, LQKENI. CDR3 in DNA: TGTGCCAGCCCAAAAATAGCGGGCTCCTACAATGAGCAGTTCTTC. Translated, it gives CASPKIAGSYNEQFF.

The chain has TRBV5-1 and TRBJ2-7; D is unclear. CDR1 and CDR2 from the germline V gene are SGHRS and YFSETQ. Trimming shortened V by 2 bases and J by 5 bases, and 14 bases separated the two germline ends. This CDR3 spans 14 amino acids. The CDR3: CASSLAYTAHEQYF. The CDR3 coding sequence is TGCGCCAGCAGCTTAGCCTACACGGCACACGAGCAGTACTTC.

The gene calls are TRBV28 and TRBJ2-5, with TRBD2 as a possible D gene (6 bases). V was trimmed by 6 bases and J by 11 bases, leaving 13 bases between them. The length of the CDR3 is 11 residues. Germline assignment: CDR1 MDHEN and CDR2 SYDVKM. The CDR3 spells CASRSSGEQYF. The CDR3 DNA follows: TGTGCCAGCAGGTCCTCGGGGGAGCAGTACTTC.

In its sample, this clone was seen once. The genes are TRBV27 and TRBJ2-5; D is undetermined. The J call may be in error: the DNA end matches TRBJ2-7 better. This CDR3 spans 13 amino acids. Germline CDR1 MNHEY, CDR2 SMNVEV (reference sequence). The CDR3 DNA reads TGTGCCAGCAGTTTATCAGCACCCTACGAGCAGTACTTC. Amino acid sequence: CASSLSAPYEQYF.

The J gene is TRBJ2-7, the V gene TRBV5-3; TRBD1 aligns across 7 bases. TRBV5-3 is noted as an ORF with a role that remains uncertain. The CDR3 has 17 amino acids. V trimming: 0 bases; J trimming: 3 bases; junction bases outside the gene matches: 12. The CDR3 DNA reads TGTGCCAGAAGCTTGGCTCAGGACAGGCAATCTCTCTACGAGCAGTACTTC. It specifies CARSLAQDRQSLYEQYF.

In the case of this clone: Its ends do not fully match the called genes, so a read error is possible. The chain joins TRBV5-1 to TRBJ2-6; D possibly corresponds to TRBD1 (6 bases). Germline CDR1 and CDR2: SGHRS and YFSETQ. CDR3 length: 17 amino acids. In nucleotides, the CDR3 is TGCGCCAGCAGCTTGGCCCAGGGGAGCTCTGTGGCCAACGTCCTGACTTTC. This encodes CASSLAQGSSVANVLTF.

The J gene is TRBJ2-5, the V gene TRBV5-1, with TRBD1 identical over 10 bases. TRBJ2-7 explains the end of the DNA better; the J call may be wrong. There are 15 residues in the CDR3. Per germline, CDR1 SGHRS and CDR2 YFSETQ. DNA for the CDR3: TGCGCCAGCAGCGGCCGGGACAGGGGACACTACGAGCAGTACTTC. It encodes CASSGRDRGHYEQYF.

The V and J genes are TRBV28 and TRBJ2-7, with 11 bases fitting TRBD2. The germline gives CDR1 MDHEN, CDR2 SYDVKM. CDR3 length: 14 residues. V gave up 8 bases and J gave up 7 bases; unmatched junction bases: 10. CDR3 residues: CASGLSGRAGEQYF. CDR3 DNA: TGTGCCAGCGGGCTTAGCGGGAGGGCCGGGGAGCAGTACTTC.

The V gene is TRBV30, the J gene TRBJ1-4, with D possibly being TRBD1 (6 bases). The CDR3 is 13 residues long. Germline V gene sequence: CDR1 GTSNPN, CDR2 SVGIG (reference sequence). V lost 3 bases, J lost 6 bases, and 11 bases lay in between. The CDR3 loop is CAWSRRTDEKLFF. CDR3 DNA: TGTGCCTGGAGCAGGAGGACAGATGAAAAACTGTTTTTT.

This rearrangement joins TRBV29-1 to TRBJ1-2, with D tentatively TRBD1 (5 bases). Germline V gene sequence: CDR1 SQVTM, CDR2 ANQGSEA. The CDR3 spans 14 residues. Trimming took 3 bases from V and 0 from J, leaving 11 bases between them. The CDR3 region has the DNA TGCAGCGTTGAGTCGCGGGGACCTAACTATGGCTACACCTTC. Its protein is CSVESRGPNYGYTF.

The rearrangement links TRBV5-1 to TRBJ1-4, with D uncertain. Germline CDR1 and CDR2: SGHRS and YFSETQ. This CDR3 has 13 residues. The V end lost 3 bases, the J end lost 5 bases, and 8 bases lay between the germline ends. As DNA, the CDR3 is TGCGCCAGCAGCTCTAATCCAAATGAAAAACTGTTTTTT. This gives the protein CASSSNPNEKLFF.

This chain connects TRBV2 to TRBJ2-7; weak D call: TRBD2 (5 bases). V was cut by 8 bases and J by 0 bases, with 14 bases left in between. Germline V lookup: CDR1 SNHLY, CDR2 FYNNEI. This CDR3 region has 14 residues. The CDR3 DNA is TGTGCCAGCCGGGCAGCGGTTAGCTCCTACGAGCAGTACTTC. Translating it yields CASRAAVSSYEQYF.

The gene calls are TRBV7-9 and TRBJ2-3; D uncertain. Germline lookup yields CDR1 SEHNR and CDR2 FQNEAQ (reference sequence). CDR3 length equals 15 residues. V was cut by 5 bases and J by 2 bases, with 14 bases left in between. The CDR3 nucleotides read TGTGCCAGCAGCCCACGGGTTCGTACCACAGATACGCAGTATTTT. It translates to CASSPRVRTTDTQYF.